Below, one TCR beta chain is given with its context. Its antigen remains unknown. The CDR3 totals 14 residues. The ends were cut back, 2 bases at V and 2 bases at J, with 10 bases in the middle. Germline lookup yields CDR1 MDHEN and CDR2 SYDVKM. This entry belongs to a study of lymphopenia after photon versus proton radiotherapy. Findings and caveats of the study: After the lymphocyte nadir, photon-treated repertoires showed oligoclonal expansion, especially of CD8+ Temra cells.

Assay used: immunoSEQ multiplex PCR; TCRdb lists only in-frame clones, some missing. The table lists 20,000 to 25,000 clones, 80% to 95% of them singletons. The sequence was obtained from a woman in her sixties or seventies with pancreatic cancer. Some clones in this sample may be carry-over from other donors' samples. The V gene is TRBV28, the J gene TRBJ2-7; a possible D gene is TRBD1 (6 bases). Here the sequenced sample was peripheral blood, taken from a patient treated with proton-based radiotherapy. CDR3 amino acids: CASSLPGGAYEQYF. The CDR3 nucleotides are TGTGCCAGCAGTTTACCTGGGGGCGCCTACGAGCAGTACTTC.